What follows are 20 T cell receptor beta chains derived from one specimen sequenced in a study of T cell clonality in common variable immunodeficiency. Regarding the study as a whole: Common variable immunodeficiency TCR beta sequences reportedly had fewer deletions and N-nucleotide insertions.

Assay: immunoSEQ multiplex PCR; the TCRdb copy retains only in-frame clones and omits some. This repertoire holds about 19,000 clones, and none appear only once. Their specific antigens are unknown. The sequenced material came from peripheral blood mononuclear cells. These receptors were taken from a human donor with common variable immunodeficiency.

Comments on this clone: Sequencing ends 3 residues short of the CDR3 end; the germline J gene provides the rest. The V call is TRBV19, the J call TRBJ1-6, with 9 bases aligning to TRBD1. Germline V CDR1 and CDR2: LNHDA, SQIVND (reference sequence). The CDR3 runs 17 residues. J lost 7 bases, V lost 4 bases, and 11 bases had no gene match. The CDR3 loop is CASSTKSKTGGNSPLHF. CDR3 DNA (partial): TGTGCCAGTAGTACGAAATCTAAGACAGGGGGAAATTCACCC. The variable domain in full, with the rest retrieved from reference TRBV19 and TRBJ1-6, is DGGITQSPKYLFRKEGQNVTLSCEQNLNHDAMYWYRQDPGQGLRLIYYSQIVNDFQKGDIAEGYSVSREKKESFPLTVTSAQKNPTAFYLCASSTKSKTGGNSPLHFGNGTRLTVT.

Comments on this clone: The read stops 3 residues short of the end of the CDR3; the missing end is completed from the germline J gene. V is TRBV18 and J is TRBJ1-6, with D unclear. Trimming took off 2 bases at V and 11 bases at J, with 10 bases between the two ends. The CDR3 has 13 amino acids. Germline CDR1 and CDR2: KGHSH and LQKENI. Here the CDR3 reads CASSPEPRAPLHF. The covered CDR3 bases are TGTGCCAGCTCACCAGAACCAAGGGCACCC.

As for this clone: The CDR3 is cut off 3 residues early in the read; its end comes from the germline J gene. The chain has TRBV5-1 and TRBJ1-5, with 8 nucleotides matching TRBD1. CDR1 and CDR2 (germline): SGHRS, YFSETQ. The CDR3 spans 12 residues. Incomplete CDR3 DNA: TGCGCCAGCAGCTTGGCAGGGGGCCCC. Translation: CASSLAGGP. The CDR3 reads in full as CASSLAGGPQHF.

This clone was detected many times. The read ends 3 residues shy of where the CDR3 ends; the end is completed using the germline J gene. The V and J genes are TRBV14 and TRBJ1-1, with 8 bases aligning to TRBD1. CDR3 length equals 11 residues. CDR1 and CDR2 (germline): SGHDN, FVKESK. CDR3 region: CASKTGEEAFF. The CDR3 DNA, read in part, is TGTGCCAGCAAGACAGGGGAGGAA.

A few counts support this clone. Coverage ceases 3 residues before the CDR3 finishes, and the germline J gene fills in the end. The chain combines TRBV20-1 with TRBJ2-7, with 11 positions matching TRBD2. J lost 2 bases, V lost 4 bases, and 4 bases had no gene match. In germline, CDR1 is DFQATT, CDR2 SNEGSKA (reference sequence). CDR3 length: 14 amino acids. CDR3 protein: CSAKTSGETYEQYF. Partial CDR3 DNA: TGCAGTGCTAAGACTAGCGGGGAAACCTACGAG.

This clone was found a few times. The CDR3 is cut off 3 residues early in the read; its end comes from the germline J gene. V and J are TRBV7-2 and TRBJ2-5, with D tentatively TRBD1 (5 bases). Trimming pared 5 bases from V and 3 bases from J, leaving 7 bases between. The CDR3 runs to 12 residues. Germline CDR1 and CDR2: SGHTA and FQGNSA. The sequenced part of the CDR3 DNA is TGTGCCAGCAGCCCCAGGGAAGAGACC. Its protein product is CASSPREET. The entire CDR3 is CASSPREETQYF.

The sample holds many counts of this clone. The CDR3 is cut off 3 residues early in the read; its end comes from the germline J gene. This rearrangement joins TRBV20-1 to TRBJ1-5, with a weak D call TRBD1 (6 bases). Trimming cost V 4 bases and J 0 bases, with 16 bases left between them. The CDR3 has 16 amino acids. Germline CDR1 reads DFQATT; CDR2 reads SNEGSKA (reference sequence). The DNA read from the CDR3 is TGCAGTGCTACCTGGGACAAGGACTTTAGCAATCAGCCC. This encodes CSATWDKDFSNQP. The CDR3, in full, reads CSATWDKDFSNQPQHF.

This clone appeared a few times. The DNA ends 3 residues before the CDR3 does, and the rest of the CDR3 is filled in from the germline J gene. The gene calls are TRBV19 and TRBJ2-1, with D possibly TRBD2 on 7 matching bases. Germline assignment: CDR1 LNHDA and CDR2 SQIVND (reference sequence). CDR3 length: 15 amino acids. Trimming pared 2 bases from V and 5 bases from J, leaving 13 bases between. CDR3 residues: CASSIRGARHNEQFF. The sequenced part of the CDR3 DNA is TGTGCCAGTAGTATACGGGGGGCGAGGCACAATGAG.

The CDR3 DNA, read in part, is TGTGCCAGCAGCTGGGGGGAGGGCTACGAG. Its protein is CASSWGEGYE. In full, the CDR3 reads CASSWGEGYEQYF. The rearrangement links TRBV7-9 to TRBJ2-7; the match to TRBD2 covers 7 bases. The CDR3 end lies 3 residues beyond the end of the read and is filled in from the germline J gene. Germline loops: CDR1 SEHNR, CDR2 FQNEAQ (reference sequence). There are 13 residues in the CDR3. The trim removed 4 bases at V and 3 bases at J, leaving 3 bases unmatched.

To note about this clone: The CDR3 end falls 3 residues outside the read, so it is completed with the germline J gene. The rearrangement joins TRBV5-1 to TRBJ2-6; D is unresolved. The CDR3 is made up of 16 amino acids. V shed 1 base and J shed 2 bases, with 10 bases lying between them. Germline V gene data show CDR1 as SGHRS and CDR2 as YFSETQ. Incomplete CDR3 DNA: TGCGCCAGCAGCTTGCCCTACTCCACTGGGGCCAACGTC. It translates to CASSLPYSTGANV. The whole CDR3 region reads CASSLPYSTGANVLTF. The complete variable domain, with remaining parts taken from reference TRBV5-1 and TRBJ2-6, reads KAGVTQTPRYLIKTRGQQVTLSCSPISGHRSVSWYQQTPGQGLQFLFEYFSETQRNKGNFPGRFSGRQFSNSRSEMNVSTLELGDSALYLCASSLPYSTGANVLTFGAGSRLTVL.

A remark on this clone: The read ends 3 residues before the CDR3 terminus; that terminus is restored from the germline J gene. This chain joins TRBV7-8 and TRBJ2-7, with D tentatively TRBD1 (5 bases). CDR1 and CDR2 from the germline V gene are SGHVS and FQNEAQ. This CDR3 comprises 15 residues. The V end lost 2 bases, the J end lost 3 bases, and 14 bases lay between the germline ends. The CDR3 loop is CASSLPRVLGYEQYF. The DNA read from the CDR3 is TGTGCCAGCAGCTTACCCAGGGTTTTGGGCTACGAG.

This clone was observed a handful of times. The read ends 3 residues shy of where the CDR3 ends; the end is completed using the germline J gene. V gene TRBV2 combines with J gene TRBJ1-5, with 7 bases fitting TRBD1. Trimming at V came to 2 bases and at J to 6 bases, leaving 4 bases not matched to a gene. Germline CDR1 SNHLY, CDR2 FYNNEI. CDR3 size: 14 residues. The sequenced CDR3 bases are TGTGCCAGCAGTGAACAGGGGGGTGCTCAGCCC. Translation: CASSEQGGAQP. The full CDR3 protein is CASSEQGGAQPQHF.

Ten or more counts support this clone. The read terminates 3 residues before the CDR3 end, so the remaining end is supplied by the germline J gene. J is TRBJ2-3 and V is TRBV7-2, with no clear D. The CDR3 contains 12 residues. CDR1 is SGHTA and CDR2 is FQGNSA in the germline V gene. V was trimmed by 1 base and J by 6 bases, leaving 5 bases between them. CDR3 DNA, as far as it was read: TGTGCCAGCAGCTTAGTTCCTGATACG. It yields the protein CASSLVPDT. The CDR3, in full, reads CASSLVPDTQYF.

This clone has a handful of counts. Coverage ceases 3 residues before the CDR3 finishes, and the germline J gene fills in the end. The V gene is TRBV7-9, the J gene TRBJ2-3; no clear D gene. This CDR3 has 14 residues. V gave up 5 bases and J gave up 3 bases, with 12 bases separating them. Per the germline V gene, CDR1 is SEHNR and CDR2 is FQNEAQ (reference sequence). Incomplete CDR3 DNA: TGTGCCAGCAGCCTACCTGGTAAAACAGATACG. This translates into CASSLPGKTDT. The CDR3, in full, reads CASSLPGKTDTQYF. The full variable domain, completed using reference TRBV7-9 and TRBJ2-3, is DTGVSQNPRHKITKRGQNVTFRCDPISEHNRLYWYRQTLGQGPEFLTYFQNEAQLEKSRLLSDRFSAERPKGSFSTLEIQRTEQGDSAMYLCASSLPGKTDTQYFGPGTRLTVL.

This clone was found a few times. The read ends 3 residues early relative to the CDR3; the germline J gene fills the gap. The chain combines TRBV30 with TRBJ2-7; D gene unclear. V was cut by 0 bases and J by 3 bases, with 9 bases left in between. CDR1 is GTSNPN, CDR2 SVGIG, per germline (reference sequence). The CDR3 length is 13 residues. The covered CDR3 bases are TGTGCCTGGAGTGTTTTAGCCCACTACGAG. It specifies CAWSVLAHYE. The entire CDR3 protein is CAWSVLAHYEQYF.

This clone showed up many times. The CDR3 end lies 3 residues beyond the end of the read and is filled in from the germline J gene. The J gene is TRBJ1-1, the V gene TRBV30; D remains ambiguous. Trimming pared 7 bases from V and 0 bases from J, leaving 18 bases between. CDR3 size: 15 residues. Germline CDR1 is GTSNPN and CDR2 is SVGIG (reference sequence). The CDR3 DNA, read in part, is TGTGCCTCCAAATTTGCGAATATGATGAACACTGAA. Translation: CASKFANMMNTE. From start to end, the CDR3 is CASKFANMMNTEAFF.

This clone has only a few counts. The DNA ends 3 residues before the CDR3 does, and the rest of the CDR3 is filled in from the germline J gene. This rearrangement joins TRBV30 to TRBJ1-5; D is perhaps TRBD1 (5 bases). The CDR3 is 13 residues long. Germline V gene lookup returns CDR1 GTSNPN and CDR2 SVGIG (reference sequence). V was shortened by 2 bases and J by 6 bases, with 11 bases between the two germline ends. CDR3 bases read: TGTGCCTGGAGTCGACAGCAGGGTCAGCCC. Its translation: CAWSRQQGQP. The CDR3, in full, reads CAWSRQQGQPQHF.

Worth noting for this clone: The CDR3 end lies 3 residues beyond the end of the read and is filled in from the germline J gene. This rearrangement joins TRBV7-7 to TRBJ2-2; tentative D call: TRBD1 (5 bases). The CDR3 has 12 residues. With 5 bases removed from V and 8 bases from J, the gap between germline ends came to 9 bases. Germline V lookup: CDR1 SSHAT, CDR2 FNYEAQ (reference sequence). The CDR3 loop reads CASSQKGGELFF. The sequenced part of the CDR3 DNA is TGTGCCAGCAGCCAAAAGGGGGGGGAG.

This clone showed up just a few times. The CDR3 end falls 3 residues outside the read, so it is completed with the germline J gene. The chain recombines TRBV19 with TRBJ1-1; perhaps TRBD1 as D (5 bases). Trimming pared 5 bases from V and 1 base from J, leaving 14 bases between. Germline V CDR1 and CDR2: LNHDA, SQIVND (reference sequence). The CDR3 loop spans 15 amino acids. The covered CDR3 bases are TGTGCCAGTAGTTTAGGACCGGGGGGGAACACTGAA. It encodes CASSLGPGGNTE. The complete CDR3 protein is CASSLGPGGNTEAFF.

This clone was seen more than once but under ten times. The read ends 3 residues before the CDR3 terminus; that terminus is restored from the germline J gene. This chain joins TRBV18 and TRBJ1-6; no clear D. V gave up 1 base and J gave up 8 bases, with 6 bases separating them. This CDR3 has 13 amino acids. Germline V gene data show CDR1 as KGHSH and CDR2 as LQKENI. The CDR3 bases that were read are TGTGCCAGCTCACCACTCGAGCATTCACCC. This codes for CASSPLEHSP. The full CDR3 protein is CASSPLEHSPLHF.